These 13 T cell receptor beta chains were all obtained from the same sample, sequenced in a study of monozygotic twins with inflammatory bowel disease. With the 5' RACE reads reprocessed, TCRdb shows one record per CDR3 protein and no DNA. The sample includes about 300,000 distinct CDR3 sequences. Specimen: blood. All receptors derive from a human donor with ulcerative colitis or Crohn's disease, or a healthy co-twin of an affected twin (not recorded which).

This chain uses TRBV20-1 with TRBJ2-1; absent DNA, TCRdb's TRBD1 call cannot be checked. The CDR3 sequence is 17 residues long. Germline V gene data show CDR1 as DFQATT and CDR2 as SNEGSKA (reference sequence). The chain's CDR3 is CSARDFARQFIDNEQFF.

CDR3 in amino acids: CASSRDGSYEQYF. The chain couples TRBV12-3 or TRBV12-4 to TRBJ2-7; TCRdb calls TRBD1, which cannot be checked without DNA. The CDR3 spans 13 residues.

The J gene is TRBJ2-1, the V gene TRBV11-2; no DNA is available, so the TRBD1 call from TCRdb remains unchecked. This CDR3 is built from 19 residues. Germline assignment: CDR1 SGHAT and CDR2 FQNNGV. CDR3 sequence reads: CASSLVMGATGGSYNEQFF.

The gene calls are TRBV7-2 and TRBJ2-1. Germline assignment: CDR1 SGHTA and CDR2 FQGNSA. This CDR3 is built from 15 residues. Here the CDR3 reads CASSSAGVSYNEQFF.

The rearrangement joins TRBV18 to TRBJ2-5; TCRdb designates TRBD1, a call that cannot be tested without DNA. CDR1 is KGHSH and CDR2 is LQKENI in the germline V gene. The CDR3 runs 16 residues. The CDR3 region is CASSPTLGTVKETQYF.

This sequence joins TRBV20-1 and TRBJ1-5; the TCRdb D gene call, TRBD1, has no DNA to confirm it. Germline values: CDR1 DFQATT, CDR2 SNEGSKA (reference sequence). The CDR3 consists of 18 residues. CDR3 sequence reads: CSARPPTGGMSGNQPQHF.

CDR3 sequence reads: CASSFVQGSEQYF. The rearrangement joins TRBV27 to TRBJ2-7; as DNA is missing, the TRBD1 call by TCRdb cannot be tested. The length of the CDR3 is 13 residues. From germline, CDR1 is MNHEY and CDR2 SMNVEV (reference sequence).

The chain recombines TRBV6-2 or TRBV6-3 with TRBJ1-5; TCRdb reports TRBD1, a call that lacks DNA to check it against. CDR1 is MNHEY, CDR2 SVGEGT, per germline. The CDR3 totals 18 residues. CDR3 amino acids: CASTQELGQGSGNQPQHF.

CDR3 sequence reads: CASSLEGGLYEQYF. The rearrangement joins TRBV5-1 to TRBJ2-7; TCRdb's D call of TRBD1 is untestable without DNA. The CDR3 extends over 14 amino acids. The germline CDR1 and CDR2 sequences are SGHRS and YFSETQ.

The CDR3 spells CASSQGGVVGYTF. The V gene is TRBV4-3, the J gene TRBJ1-2; there is no DNA to check the TCRdb D call of TRBD1. This CDR3 is built from 13 residues. Germline values: CDR1 LGHNA, CDR2 YSLEER.

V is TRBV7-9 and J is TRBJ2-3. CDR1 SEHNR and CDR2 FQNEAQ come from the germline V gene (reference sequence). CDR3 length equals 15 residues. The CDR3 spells CASSSDGRQPDTQYF.

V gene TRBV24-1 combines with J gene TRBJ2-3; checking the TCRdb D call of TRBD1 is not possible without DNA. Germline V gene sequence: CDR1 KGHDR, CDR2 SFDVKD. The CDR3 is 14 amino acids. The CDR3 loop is CATSDPGSADTQYF.

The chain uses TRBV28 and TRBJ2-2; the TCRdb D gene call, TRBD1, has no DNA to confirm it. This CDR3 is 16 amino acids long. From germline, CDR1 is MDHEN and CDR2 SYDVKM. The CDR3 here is CASSLSGGRNTGELFF.